One and the same sample provided the 28 T cell receptor beta chains below, sequenced in a study of CD8+ T cells in alopecia areata. The treatment was: oral pan-JAK inhibitor, 5-10 mg twice daily. TCR sequencing used cDNA made by reverse transcription of extracted RNA. Repertoires were generated with immunoSEQ multiplex PCR, while TCRdb's copy carries only in-frame clones and drops some. This sample has a few hundred thousand clones, with 60% found just once. The specimen was CD4+ T cells sorted from blood, collected around week 53, from a patient treated with tofacitinib. The origin of the receptors is a human donor with alopecia areata.

This clone was observed at least ten times. The chain carries TRBV6-6 and TRBJ1-5; 9 bases fit TRBD1. Germline V gives CDR1 MNHNY, CDR2 SVGAGI (reference sequence). The CDR3 contains 16 residues. The trim removed 7 bases at V and 0 bases at J, leaving 7 bases unmatched. CDR3 nucleotide sequence: TGTGCCAGCACTCGGGACAGGGCCTATAGCAATCAGCCCCAGCATTTT. Protein product: CASTRDRAYSNQPQHF.

This clone was seen a handful of times. CDR3 region: CASSSRLAGGLETQYF. The CDR3 bases are TGTGCCAGCAGCTCTAGACTAGCGGGGGGCCTCGAGACCCAGTACTTC. This rearrangement joins TRBV5-6 to TRBJ2-5; TRBD2 matches at 13 bases. The J segment lost 5 bases and the V segment lost 3 bases, leaving 7 bases of the junction unmatched. Germline CDR1 is SGHDT and CDR2 is YYEEEE. This CDR3 spans 16 amino acids.

V and J are TRBV11-2 and TRBJ1-1; TRBD1 is a possible D gene (5 bases). In germline, CDR1 is SGHAT, CDR2 FQNNGV. V lost 2 bases and J lost 10, with 20 bases in between. CDR3 length: 15 residues. The CDR3 is CASSLPQGAPKVAFF. The CDR3 bases are TGTGCCAGCAGCTTACCCCAGGGAGCTCCCAAGGTAGCTTTCTTT.

This chain joins TRBV5-1 and TRBJ2-5; possibly TRBD2 for D (5 bases). V shed 0 bases and J shed 2 bases, with 8 bases lying between them. The CDR3 has 14 residues. CDR1 and CDR2 (germline): SGHRS, YFSETQ. CDR3 nucleotides: TGCGCCAGCAGCTTGGCCGGGAATCAAGAGACCCAGTACTTC. Translation: CASSLAGNQETQYF.

V and J are TRBV4-1 and TRBJ2-5, with D unclear. Germline loops: CDR1 MGHRA, CDR2 YSYEKL. CDR3 length equals 13 residues. Between the trimmed V and J ends, which lost 1 base and 2 bases, there was a span of 5 bases. DNA of the CDR3: TGCGCCAGCAGCCAAGTACTACAAGAGACCCAGTACTTC. Translated, it gives CASSQVLQETQYF.

This chain joins TRBV29-1 and TRBJ2-3; the D call may be TRBD1 or TRBD2 (6 bases each). The V gene lost 0 bases and the J gene lost 3 bases, with 13 bases spanning the gap. Germline V gene data show CDR1 as SQVTM and CDR2 as ANQGSEA. The length of the CDR3 is 15 residues. CDR3 protein: CSVEERGRSTDTQYF. CDR3 nucleotide sequence: TGCAGCGTTGAAGAGAGGGGGAGGAGTACAGATACGCAGTATTTT.

The chain has TRBV29-1 and TRBJ2-7; D unclear. The CDR3 consists of 13 residues. Germline V gene sequence: CDR1 SQVTM, CDR2 ANQGSEA. Trimming removed 0 bases at V and 3 bases at J, with 9 bases between. CDR3 in amino acids: CSVEELMGYEQYF. The CDR3 bases are TGCAGCGTTGAAGAGCTAATGGGCTACGAGCAGTACTTC.

The chain combines TRBV2 with TRBJ2-7; no reliable D call. V was trimmed by 8 bases and J by 9 bases, leaving 17 bases between them. The CDR3 runs 12 residues. Germline V gene sequence: CDR1 SNHLY, CDR2 FYNNEI. CDR3 nucleotide sequence: TGTGCCAGCGAGGCTAGTGGCGGCTTGCAGTACTTC. Amino acids: CASEASGGLQYF. Filled out from reference TRBV2 and TRBJ2-7, the complete variable domain reads EPEVTQTPSHQVTQMGQEVILRCVPISNHLYFYWYRQILGQKVEFLVSFYNNEISEKSEIFDDQFSVERPDGSNFTLKIRSTKLEDSAMYFCASEASGGLQYFGPGTRLTVT.

The chain has TRBV7-9 and TRBJ2-3; D uncertain. V lost 4 bases and J lost 4, with 12 bases in between. The CDR3 totals 14 residues. The germline gives CDR1 SEHNR, CDR2 FQNEAQ (reference sequence). The CDR3 bases are TGTGCCAGCAGCTCCGCGGATGAGGCAGATACGCAGTATTTT. Translation gives CASSSADEADTQYF.

The chain recombines TRBV29-1 with TRBJ1-6; TRBD1 might be the D (5 bases). CDR3 length: 14 amino acids. Trimming left V 5 bases short and J 8 bases short, with 16 bases between. Per the germline V gene, CDR1 is SQVTM and CDR2 is ANQGSEA. CDR3 residues: CSVSSGQLDSPLHF. CDR3 bases: TGCAGCGTTTCCTCGGGGCAGCTAGATTCACCCCTCCACTTT.

In its sample, this clone was seen a few times. The CDR3 DNA is TGTGCCAGCAGCCGGACAGGGGTAAAGACCCAGTACTTC. Its translation: CASSRTGVKTQYF. The gene calls are TRBV6-5 and TRBJ2-5; TRBD1 matches at 9 bases. This CDR3 contains 13 residues. Unmatched junction bases numbered 5, after V lost 6 bases and J lost 6 bases. Germline V gene sequence: CDR1 MNHEY, CDR2 SVGAGI.

This sequence joins TRBV5-1 and TRBJ2-2; 9 bases map to TRBD1. Per the germline V gene, CDR1 is SGHRS and CDR2 is YFSETQ. CDR3 length: 15 residues. V lost 3 bases, J lost 2 bases, and 2 bases stayed unmatched. CDR3 sequence: CASSWGQGNTGELFF. As DNA, the CDR3 is TGCGCCAGCAGCTGGGGACAGGGAAACACCGGGGAGCTGTTTTTT.

The sample holds a few counts of this clone. CDR3 amino acids: CAISAQGVYNEQFF. DNA of the CDR3: TGTGCCATCAGTGCACAGGGGGTGTACAATGAGCAGTTCTTC. The chain has TRBV10-3 and TRBJ2-1; 8 bases agree with TRBD1. Looked up from germline, CDR1 is ENHRY and CDR2 is SYGVKD. The length of the CDR3 is 14 residues. Losses at the gene ends were 4 bases for V and 4 bases for J; bases not matched to a gene: 3.

The DNA for the CDR3 is TGTGCCAGCAGTGAACAACAGGGGGCCAGGGCCCAGCATTTT. This encodes CASSEQQGARAQHF. The rearrangement uses TRBV28 and TRBJ1-5, with TRBD1 identical over 9 bases. The CDR3 consists of 14 residues. With V trimmed by 5 bases and J by 11 bases, 10 bases remained unmatched. The germline gives CDR1 MDHEN, CDR2 SYDVKM. Full variable domain (outside the CDR3, taken from reference TRBV28 and TRBJ1-5): DVKVTQSSRYLVKRTGEKVFLECVQDMDHENMFWYRQDPGLGLRLIYFSYDVKMKEKGDIPEGYSVSREKKERFSLILESASTNQTSMYLCASSEQQGARAQHFGDGTRLSIL.

The chain couples TRBV7-2 to TRBJ1-6; TRBD1 matches at 9 bases. Losses at the gene ends were 1 base for V and 10 bases for J; bases not matched to a gene: 2. The germline V gene encodes CDR1 SGHTA and CDR2 FQGNSA. The CDR3 loop spans 14 amino acids. In DNA, the CDR3 is TGTGCCAGCAGCTTAGGACAGGGGGGATCACCCCTCCACTTT. Translated, it gives CASSLGQGGSPLHF.

The chain recombines TRBV19 with TRBJ1-2; 10 nucleotides line up with TRBD1. The germline CDR1 and CDR2 sequences are LNHDA and SQIVND (reference sequence). With 7 bases clipped from V and 5 bases from J, the junction kept 4 bases outside the gene matches. The CDR3 is 13 amino acids. As DNA, the CDR3 is TGTGCCAGTAACCTGGACAGGGGGTATGGCTACACCTTC. This translates into CASNLDRGYGYTF.

This rearrangement joins TRBV14 to TRBJ1-6; possibly TRBD1 for D (5 bases). V dropped 5 bases and J dropped 8 bases, with 16 bases sitting between them. Germline V gene sequence: CDR1 SGHDN, CDR2 FVKESK. The CDR3 is 15 residues long. CDR3 coding DNA: TGTGCCAGCAGCTACGACAGAGCTGTGGATTCACCCCTCCACTTT. It encodes CASSYDRAVDSPLHF.

This chain connects TRBV29-1 to TRBJ2-2, with D tentatively TRBD1 or TRBD2 (5 bases each). Germline V lookup: CDR1 SQVTM, CDR2 ANQGSEA. Trimming removed 7 bases from V and 4 bases from J, with 19 bases in between. This CDR3 has 15 amino acids. CDR3 sequence reads: CSARRGFQGTGELFF. DNA for the CDR3: TGCAGCGCCCGAAGAGGGTTTCAGGGCACCGGGGAGCTGTTTTTT.

This chain joins TRBV7-9 and TRBJ2-7; TRBD1 matches at 8 bases. CDR1 is SEHNR, CDR2 FQNEAQ, per germline (reference sequence). V lost 5 bases to trimming and J lost 2 bases; unmatched junction nucleotides: 5. The CDR3 consists of 14 residues. The CDR3 region is CASSTQGAAYEQYF. CDR3 coding DNA: TGTGCCAGCAGCACCCAGGGGGCTGCCTACGAGCAGTACTTC.

This chain connects TRBV15 to TRBJ2-3; D is undetermined. This CDR3 has 15 amino acids. V lost 3 bases to trimming and J lost 4 bases, with 14 bases between them. CDR1 is LNHNV and CDR2 is YYDKDF in the germline V gene (reference sequence). The CDR3 sequence is CATSSTVIRADTQYF. The CDR3 DNA is TGTGCCACCAGCAGTACAGTCATTCGGGCAGATACGCAGTATTTT.

The genes are TRBV30 and TRBJ1-2, with unresolved D. V was cut by 0 bases and J by 2 bases, with 10 bases left in between. The CDR3 loop spans 14 amino acids. The germline V gene has CDR1 GTSNPN and CDR2 SVGIG (reference sequence). The CDR3: CAWSVAELNYGYTF. The CDR3 nucleotides are TGTGCCTGGAGTGTGGCCGAATTGAACTATGGCTACACCTTC. The whole variable domain, remainder taken from reference TRBV30 and TRBJ1-2, is SQTIHQWPATLVQPVGSPLSLECTVEGTSNPNLYWYRQAAGRGLQLLFYSVGIGQISSEVPQNLSASRPQDRQFILSSKKLLLSDSGFYLCAWSVAELNYGYTFGSGTRLTVV.

V is TRBV9 and J is TRBJ1-2; no clear D gene. V lost 0 bases to trimming and J lost 6 bases, with 12 bases between them. CDR3 length equals 14 residues. The germline CDR1 and CDR2 sequences are SGDLS and YYNGEE. CDR3 protein: CASSVGPGSDGYTF. The CDR3 nucleotides read TGTGCCAGCAGCGTAGGGCCGGGATCGGATGGCTACACCTTC.

This clone was picked up a small number of times. V gene TRBV6-9 combines with J gene TRBJ1-4; D unresolved. The CDR3 spans 17 residues. Trimming stripped 4 bases from V and 5 bases from J, with 20 bases between. The germline V gene has CDR1 MNHGY and CDR2 SVAAGI. CDR3 sequence reads: CASSSRVAEGLNEKLFF. CDR3 DNA: TGTGCCAGCAGTTCTAGGGTTGCAGAAGGCCTAAATGAAAAACTGTTTTTT.

V is TRBV7-2 and J is TRBJ1-2; 9 bases align to TRBD1. V gave up 4 bases and J gave up 8 bases; unmatched junction bases: 8. Germline V gene data show CDR1 as SGHTA and CDR2 as FQGNSA. The CDR3 spans 14 residues. The CDR3 DNA sequence: TGTGCCAGCAGCTCACTACAGGGGGCTGAGGGCTACACCTTC. Amino acid sequence: CASSSLQGAEGYTF. The variable domain in full, completed from reference TRBV7-2 and TRBJ1-2, reads GAGVSQSPSNKVTEKGKDVELRCDPISGHTALYWYRQSLGQGLEFLIYFQGNSAPDKSGLPSDRFSAERTGGSVSTLTIQRTQQEDSAVYLCASSSLQGAEGYTFGSGTRLTVV.

In this sample, this clone turned up a few times. The chain couples TRBV25-1 to TRBJ2-1; D possibly corresponds to TRBD1 (5 bases). This CDR3 has 14 residues. Trimming stripped 6 bases from V and 6 bases from J, with 15 bases between. Germline-derived CDR1 and CDR2 are MGHDK and SYGVNS. This chain's CDR3 is CASSSQDGPNEQFF. The CDR3 bases are TGTGCCAGCAGCTCACAGGACGGGCCCAATGAGCAGTTCTTC.

CDR3 DNA: TGTGCCTGGAGTAAGGCGCTGACCAGCAATCAGCCCCAGCATTTT. Protein product: CAWSKALTSNQPQHF. The V and J genes are TRBV30 and TRBJ1-5; D is unresolved. CDR3 length: 15 amino acids. The V and J ends lost 2 bases and 1 base respectively, with 12 bases between them. The germline gives CDR1 GTSNPN, CDR2 SVGIG (reference sequence).

The rearrangement joins TRBV25-1 to TRBJ2-3; maybe TRBD1 (5 bases). Trimming removed 6 bases from V and 2 bases from J, with 15 bases in between. From germline, CDR1 is MGHDK and CDR2 SYGVNS. The CDR3 length is 15 residues. The CDR3 region has the DNA TGTGCCAGCAGCAGCCCTTTAGGGGCCACAGATACGCAGTATTTT. Its translation: CASSSPLGATDTQYF.

This chain joins TRBV14 and TRBJ2-7, with unresolved D. Deletions cut 4 bases from V and 2 bases from J, with 12 bases between. The germline gives CDR1 SGHDN, CDR2 FVKESK. CDR3 length equals 14 residues. CDR3 nucleotides: TGTGCCAGCAGCCGGTTAGGCAGAGCCTACGAGCAGTACTTC. Translated, it gives CASSRLGRAYEQYF. The variable domain in full, with the rest retrieved from reference TRBV14 and TRBJ2-7, is EAGVTQFPSHSVIEKGQTVTLRCDPISGHDNLYWYRRVMGKEIKFLLHFVKESKQDESGMPNNRFLAERTGGTYSTLKVQPAELEDSGVYFCASSRLGRAYEQYFGPGTRLTVT.